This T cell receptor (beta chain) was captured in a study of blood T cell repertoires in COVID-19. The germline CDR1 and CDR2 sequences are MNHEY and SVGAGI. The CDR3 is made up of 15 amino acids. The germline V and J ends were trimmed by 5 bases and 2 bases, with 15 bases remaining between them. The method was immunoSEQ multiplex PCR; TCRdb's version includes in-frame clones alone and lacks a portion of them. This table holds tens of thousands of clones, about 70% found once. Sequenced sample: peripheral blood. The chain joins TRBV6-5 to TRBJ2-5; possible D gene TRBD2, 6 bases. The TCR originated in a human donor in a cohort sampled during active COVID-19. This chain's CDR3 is CASSTTWEVQETQYF. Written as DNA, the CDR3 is TGTGCCAGCAGTACAACCTGGGAGGTACAAGAGACCCAGTACTTC.